Listed here are 20 T cell receptor beta chains from one sample, sequenced in a study of blood T cells in healthy people across ages. Sample-barcoded 5' priming and a J-beta primer mix drove a second PCR of about 7 to 12 cycles. MiXCR was run by TCRdb on the 5' RACE reads, yielding one entry per CDR3 protein. The sample lists about 1.5 million distinct CDR3 sequences; 40% to 45% were seen once. Sequenced input: blood. The receptors were sampled from a young woman in good health.

This chain connects TRBV9 to TRBJ2-3; D is undetermined. V lost 10 bases to trimming and J lost 5 bases, with 17 bases between them. CDR1 and CDR2 (germline): SGDLS, YYNGEE. This CDR3 is 13 amino acids long. The CDR3 DNA reads TGTGCCTTTCCCGCTAGGTATGGAGATACGCAGTATTTT. Translation: CAFPARYGDTQYF.

The V and J genes are TRBV20-1 and TRBJ1-6; the D is unclear. V lost 4 bases and J lost 9, with 13 bases in between. Germline V gives CDR1 DFQATT, CDR2 SNEGSKA (reference sequence). This CDR3 region has 13 residues. The CDR3 is CSATRADSSPLHF. CDR3 nucleotide sequence: TGCAGTGCTACTAGGGCCGATAGTTCACCCCTCCACTTT.

This chain joins TRBV6-2 or TRBV6-3 and TRBJ2-7; D perhaps matches TRBD2 (5 bases). The germline V gene encodes CDR1 MNHEY and CDR2 SVGEGT. Deletions cut 8 bases from V and 6 bases from J, with 23 bases between. The CDR3 consists of 15 residues. Here the CDR3 reads CASFASLKINGEQYF. Here the CDR3 DNA reads TGTGCCAGCTTTGCTAGCTTGAAAATTAACGGCGAGCAGTACTTC.

This clonotype appeared a few times. The chain carries TRBV20-1 and TRBJ2-7; perhaps TRBD1 as D (5 bases). Germline values: CDR1 DFQATT, CDR2 SNEGSKA (reference sequence). Trimming removed 6 bases from V and 7 bases from J, with 28 bases in between. CDR3 length: 16 amino acids. In nucleotides, the CDR3 is TGCAGTGCAAAGGGGTTCCGGAGTGGCCCCTACAATGAGCAGTACTTC. Its translation is CSAKGFRSGPYNEQYF.

This clonotype has just a few counts. The chain links TRBV28 to TRBJ2-7, with D tentatively TRBD2 (7 bases). This CDR3 contains 14 residues. V gave up 4 bases and J gave up 3 bases, with 13 bases separating them. Germline V lookup: CDR1 MDHEN, CDR2 SYDVKM. The CDR3 nucleotides read TGTGCCAGCAGTTCCAAAGGGGGGGGCTACGAGCAGTACTTC. It specifies CASSSKGGGYEQYF.

V is TRBV7-6 and J is TRBJ2-5; D unclear. CDR1 is SGHVS and CDR2 is FNYEAQ in the germline V gene. The CDR3 has 16 amino acids. Trimming removed 7 bases at V and 2 bases at J, with 20 bases between. The CDR3 DNA follows: TGTGCCAGCATCCAAGGTGGATTTTCGGTACAAGAGACCCAGTACTTC. Translation gives CASIQGGFSVQETQYF.

This clonotype turned up a few times. The V and J genes are TRBV27 and TRBJ2-1; TRBD2 matches at 11 bases. This CDR3 is built from 15 residues. After removal of 6 bases from V and 8 bases from J, the junction contained 9 bases not matched to a gene. Germline-derived CDR1 and CDR2 are MNHEY and SMNVEV (reference sequence). CDR3 protein: CASSTGTSGYDEQFF. CDR3 in DNA: TGTGCCAGCAGCACCGGGACTAGCGGTTACGATGAGCAGTTCTTC.

Worth noting for this clonotype: One end of the junction varies from germline; a read error may be responsible. The chain has TRBV5-1 and TRBJ2-3; either TRBD1 or TRBD2 may fit D (5 bases each). The CDR3 runs to 13 residues. In germline, CDR1 is SGHRS, CDR2 YFSETQ. In DNA, the CDR3 is TGCGTCAGCGCGGTGGGGGACGCAGATACGCAGTATTTT. It specifies CVSAVGDADTQYF.

The chain is built from TRBV6-5 and TRBJ2-5; TRBD2 matches 9 bases. J was trimmed by 11 bases and V by 2 bases; bases with no gene match: 18. CDR3 length: 17 amino acids. CDR1 and CDR2 (germline): MNHEY, SVGAGI. The CDR3 coding sequence is TGTGCCAGCAGTTACCTCGTCCCCTTCGCGGGAGGGAATGAGCAGTACTTC. As protein: CASSYLVPFAGGNEQYF.

The chain employs TRBV20-1 and TRBJ2-1, with a possible D match to TRBD2 (5 bases). The J call could be wrong; TRBJ2-7 is a better fit for the DNA end. The CDR3 is made up of 13 amino acids. Germline CDR1 DFQATT, CDR2 SNEGSKA (reference sequence). CDR3: CSARGGSDNEQYF. The CDR3 DNA is TGCAGTGCTAGAGGCGGTAGCGACAATGAGCAGTACTTC.

This clonotype was found a few times. The chain links TRBV30 to TRBJ2-7, with 11 bases lining up with TRBD2. The germline V gene encodes CDR1 GTSNPN and CDR2 SVGIG (reference sequence). CDR3 length: 15 residues. J lost 3 bases, V lost 3 bases, and 7 bases had no gene match. CDR3 protein: CAWRRTSGYDYEQYF. CDR3 DNA sequence: TGTGCCTGGAGGAGGACTAGCGGGTATGACTACGAGCAGTACTTC.

CDR3 in amino acids: CASSLLAGESEQYF. In nucleotides, the CDR3 is TGTGCCAGCAGCCTACTAGCGGGAGAATCCGAGCAGTACTTC. The chain couples TRBV6-2 or TRBV6-3 to TRBJ2-5, with 11 bases aligning to TRBD2. The J call could be wrong; TRBJ2-7 is a better fit for the DNA end. The CDR3 runs 14 residues. Germline CDR1 is MNHEY and CDR2 is SVGEGT.

This clonotype has only a few counts. J is TRBJ2-5 and V is TRBV13; possibly TRBD1 or TRBD2 for D (5 bases each). V was cut by 4 bases and J by 12 bases, with 15 bases left in between. CDR3 length equals 12 residues. CDR1 and CDR2 (germline): PRHDT, FYEKMQ (reference sequence). The CDR3 nucleotides are TGTGCCAGCAGCTCCACGGGACGGGCGGAGTACTTC. Its protein is CASSSTGRAEYF.

This clonotype was seen a few times. The genes are TRBV28 and TRBJ1-1, with D possibly being TRBD1 (6 bases). Trimming removed 3 bases from V and 4 bases from J, with 21 bases in between. In germline, CDR1 is MDHEN, CDR2 SYDVKM. The CDR3 consists of 17 residues. The chain's CDR3 is CASSFLLPSGEGTEAFF. CDR3 bases: TGTGCCAGCAGTTTCCTTCTCCCTTCAGGGGAAGGCACTGAAGCTTTCTTT.

As for this clonotype: A much more abundant neighbour one base away suggests this may be a read error. This chain connects TRBV29-1 to TRBJ2-1; D remains ambiguous. The CDR3 length is 10 residues. CDR1 SQVTM and CDR2 ANQGSEA come from the germline V gene. The ends were cut back, 1 base at V and 13 bases at J, with 8 bases in the middle. In nucleotides, the CDR3 is TGCAGCGTTGAAGTCGCTCGCCAGTTCTTC. Its protein is CSVEVARQFF.

The genes are TRBV20-1 and TRBJ2-1; a possible D gene is TRBD1 (6 bases). The CDR3 consists of 14 residues. CDR1 DFQATT and CDR2 SNEGSKA come from the germline V gene (reference sequence). V lost 3 bases and J lost 4, with 13 bases in between. The CDR3 here is CSARDRDGYNEQFF. The CDR3 DNA reads TGCAGTGCTAGGGACAGAGATGGATACAATGAGCAGTTCTTC.

This clonotype was detected only a few times. The V and J genes are TRBV12-3 or TRBV12-4 and TRBJ1-2; D call uncertain. The CDR3 spans 11 residues. V lost 2 bases to trimming and J lost 10 bases, with 8 bases between them. The CDR3 protein is CASSLYGDYTF. As DNA, the CDR3 is TGTGCCAGCAGTTTATATGGGGACTACACCTTC.

This clonotype appeared a few times. This chain joins TRBV4-1 and TRBJ1-2; D might be TRBD1 (5 bases). V lost 2 bases and J lost 4, with 17 bases in between. CDR1 and CDR2 from the germline V gene are MGHRA and YSYEKL. This CDR3 contains 16 residues. CDR3 loop: CASSQFPGTDLYGYTF. In DNA form, the CDR3 reads TGCGCCAGCAGCCAATTCCCCGGGACGGATCTCTATGGCTACACCTTC.

Concerning this clonotype itself: A much larger clone lies one base from this, so it may be a read error. The chain has TRBV10-3 and TRBJ2-1; D is perhaps TRBD2 (6 bases). The end of the DNA is better explained by TRBJ2-7, so the J call may be wrong. The CDR3 sequence is 11 residues long. From germline, CDR1 is ENHRY and CDR2 SYGVKD. The DNA of the CDR3 is TGTGCCATCAGCACTAGCAATGAGCAGTACTTC. Its protein is CAISTSNEQYF.

This chain links TRBV6-4 with TRBJ1-1; no definite D call. The germline V gene encodes CDR1 MRHNA and CDR2 SNTAGT. The CDR3 is made up of 14 amino acids. Trimming cost V 7 bases and J 1 base, with 13 bases left between them. The CDR3 sequence is CASNVWASNTEAFF. CDR3 DNA: TGTGCCAGCAATGTGTGGGCATCGAACACTGAAGCTTTCTTT.